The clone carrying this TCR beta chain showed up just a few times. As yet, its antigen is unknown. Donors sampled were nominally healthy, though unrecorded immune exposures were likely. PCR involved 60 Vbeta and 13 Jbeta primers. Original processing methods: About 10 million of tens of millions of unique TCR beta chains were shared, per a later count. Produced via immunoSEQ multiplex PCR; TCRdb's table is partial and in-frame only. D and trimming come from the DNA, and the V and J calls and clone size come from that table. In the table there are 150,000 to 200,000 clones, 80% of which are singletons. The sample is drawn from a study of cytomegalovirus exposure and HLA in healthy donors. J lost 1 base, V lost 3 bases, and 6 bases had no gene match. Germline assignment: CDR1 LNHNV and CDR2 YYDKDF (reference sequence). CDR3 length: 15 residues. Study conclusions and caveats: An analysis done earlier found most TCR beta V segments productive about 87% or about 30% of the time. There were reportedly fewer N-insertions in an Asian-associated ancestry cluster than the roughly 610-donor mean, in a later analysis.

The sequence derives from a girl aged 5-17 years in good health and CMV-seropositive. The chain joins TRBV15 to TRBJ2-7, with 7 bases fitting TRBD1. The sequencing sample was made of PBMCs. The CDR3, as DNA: TGTGCCACCAGCAGGGGGACAGATGTTTCCTACGAGCAGTACTTC. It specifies CATSRGTDVSYEQYF.